The 28 T cell receptor beta chains below all came from one sample that was sequenced in a study of blood T cell repertoires in COVID-19. Clones were sequenced by immunoSEQ multiplex PCR, and TCRdb holds only the in-frame ones, with some missing. The repertoire holds 150,000 or so clones, with about 86% as singletons. Source material: peripheral blood. The receptors stem from a young man with acute or convalescent COVID-19.

V is TRBV11-2 and J is TRBJ1-1; D perhaps matches TRBD1 (6 bases). V lost 7 bases, J lost 9 bases, and 12 bases lay in between. The CDR3 spans 11 residues. CDR1 SGHAT and CDR2 FQNNGV come from the germline V gene. CDR3 in amino acids: CASTRTVQAFF. The CDR3 coding sequence is TGTGCCAGCACCCGGACAGTTCAAGCTTTCTTT.

As regards this clone: Other DNA sequences within the sample encode an identical CDR3. V is TRBV30 and J is TRBJ1-2; TRBD1 is a possible D gene (5 bases). Germline V CDR1 and CDR2: GTSNPN, SVGIG (reference sequence). Deletions cut 2 bases from V and 0 bases from J, with 7 bases between. There are 13 residues in the CDR3. The CDR3 DNA sequence: TGTGCCTGGAGTCGACAGACTAACTATGGCTACACCTTC. Translated, it gives CAWSRQTNYGYTF. Variable domain in full (rest from reference TRBV30 and TRBJ1-2): SQTIHQWPATLVQPVGSPLSLECTVEGTSNPNLYWYRQAAGRGLQLLFYSVGIGQISSEVPQNLSASRPQDRQFILSSKKLLLSDSGFYLCAWSRQTNYGYTFGSGTRLTVV.

The rearrangement uses TRBV7-9 and TRBJ1-2; possibly TRBD1 for D (6 bases). Germline CDR1 SEHNR, CDR2 FQNEAQ (reference sequence). The germline V and J ends were trimmed by 5 bases and 1 base, with 14 bases remaining between them. The CDR3 consists of 15 residues. CDR3 sequence reads: CASSQSGQFNYGYTF. CDR3 DNA: TGTGCCAGCAGCCAATCTGGACAGTTTAACTATGGCTACACCTTC.

V is TRBV7-9 and J is TRBJ2-3; 9 nucleotides agree with TRBD1. The ends lost 7 bases at V and 2 bases at J; junction bases unmatched: 7. The CDR3 runs to 15 residues. Germline CDR1 reads SEHNR; CDR2 reads FQNEAQ (reference sequence). In DNA form, the CDR3 reads TGTGCCAGCACGAGTGGGACAGGGTCCACAGATACGCAGTATTTT. Translated: CASTSGTGSTDTQYF.

This clone was recorded once. The V call is TRBV6-5, the J call TRBJ1-2, with 12 positions matching TRBD1. The germline CDR1 and CDR2 sequences are MNHEY and SVGAGI. The CDR3 is 14 residues long. J gave up 11 bases and V 6 bases, and 10 bases lay outside the gene matches. The CDR3 region has the DNA TGTGCCAGCAGGCCGGAGGGACAGGGGGCGCGGTACACCTTC. Amino acid sequence: CASRPEGQGARYTF.

V gene TRBV4-2 combines with J gene TRBJ1-3, with 7 nucleotides matching TRBD1. J gave up 1 base and V 7 bases, and 10 bases lay outside the gene matches. CDR3 length: 16 amino acids. Germline V gives CDR1 LGHNA, CDR2 YNFKEQ. The CDR3 bases are TGTGCCAGCACACGGGGGCAGGGGGGTTCTGGAAACACCATATATTTT. This codes for CASTRGQGGSGNTIYF.

This chain uses TRBV28 with TRBJ1-5; the D is unclear. The CDR3 totals 18 residues. The germline V gene has CDR1 MDHEN and CDR2 SYDVKM. The V and J ends lost 1 base and 5 bases respectively, with 21 bases between them. CDR3 sequence reads: CASSLSPGLGSVDQPQHF. The DNA for the CDR3 is TGTGCCAGCAGTTTATCGCCTGGTTTGGGGAGCGTGGATCAGCCCCAGCATTTT.

The rearrangement joins TRBV5-4 to TRBJ2-2; 7 nucleotides agree with TRBD1. This CDR3 is built from 16 residues. V was clipped by 2 bases and J by 6 bases; unmatched bases: 10. In germline, CDR1 is SGHNT, CDR2 YYREEE (reference sequence). The CDR3 region has the DNA TGTGCCAGCAGCTTTGGGCCCGAGGGGGCAGCCGGGGAGCTGTTTTTT. Its translation: CASSFGPEGAAGELFF.

The chain uses TRBV13 and TRBJ2-1, with D possibly being TRBD2 (6 bases). The V gene's germline CDR1 is PRHDT and CDR2 FYEKMQ (reference sequence). The CDR3 sequence is 15 residues long. Deletions cut 0 bases from V and 4 bases from J, with 10 bases between. The CDR3 nucleotides read TGTGCCAGCAGCTTAGGGTCCCGGGGGTACAATGAGCAGTTCTTC. This gives the protein CASSLGSRGYNEQFF.

The genes are TRBV12-5 and TRBJ2-5; 8 bases align to TRBD1. The trim removed 5 bases at V and 7 bases at J, leaving 12 bases unmatched. The V gene's germline CDR1 is LGHNT and CDR2 FRNRAP. The CDR3 sequence is 15 residues long. The CDR3 loop is CASGPGQATLGTQYF. CDR3 nucleotide sequence: TGTGCTAGTGGTCCGGGACAGGCCACGCTAGGGACCCAGTACTTC.

The CDR3 loop reads CASSGRPNGGQETQYF. The DNA of the CDR3 is TGTGCCAGCAGCGGAAGGCCTAACGGGGGGCAAGAGACCCAGTACTTC. This chain joins TRBV9 and TRBJ2-5; TRBD2 agrees at 7 bases. This CDR3 contains 16 residues. With 3 bases clipped from V and 2 bases from J, the junction kept 10 bases outside the gene matches. CDR1 SGDLS and CDR2 YYNGEE come from the germline V gene.

This rearrangement joins TRBV24-1 to TRBJ2-3; a weak D match, TRBD1 (6 bases). This CDR3 is built from 16 residues. Between the trimmed V and J ends, which lost 5 bases and 0 bases, there was a span of 14 bases. Looked up from germline, CDR1 is KGHDR and CDR2 is SFDVKD. For the CDR3, the DNA is TGTGCCACCAGTGGCGGACAGTCGTCTAGCACAGATACGCAGTATTTT. It codes for CATSGGQSSSTDTQYF.

The chain has TRBV5-1 and TRBJ1-2, with a tentative D call TRBD1 (5 bases). CDR3 size: 13 residues. Germline V gene sequence: CDR1 SGHRS, CDR2 YFSETQ. Trimming pared 3 bases from V and 8 bases from J, leaving 14 bases between. The CDR3 bases are TGCGCCAGCAGCTCCGGGGCGGCGGGAGGCTACACCTTC. This translates into CASSSGAAGGYTF.

This chain connects TRBV24-1 to TRBJ2-1; 11 bases align to TRBD2. Trimming at V came to 3 bases and at J to 4 bases, leaving 7 bases not matched to a gene. Germline V gene sequence: CDR1 KGHDR, CDR2 SFDVKD. The CDR3 length is 17 residues. The DNA for the CDR3 is TGTGCCACCAGTGATCTCCTTCCTAGCGGGGGGTACAATGAGCAGTTCTTC. Protein: CATSDLLPSGGYNEQFF.

The chain recombines TRBV3-1 (or the pseudogene TRBV3-2) with TRBJ1-2; TRBD1 matches 7 bases. Per germline, CDR1 LGHDT and CDR2 YNNKEL (reference sequence). The CDR3 extends over 13 amino acids. With 3 bases clipped from V and 8 bases from J, the junction kept 6 bases outside the gene matches. The CDR3 spells CASSQTGLRGYTF. The DNA of the CDR3 is TGTGCCAGCAGCCAGACAGGGTTACGCGGCTACACCTTC.

About this clone itself: The same CDR3 also results from other DNA sequences found in this sample. This sequence joins TRBV6-5 and TRBJ1-1, with 8 nucleotides matching TRBD1. The CDR3 loop spans 13 amino acids. Germline values: CDR1 MNHEY, CDR2 SVGAGI. Trimming at V came to 2 bases and at J to 5 bases, leaving 1 base not matched to a gene. CDR3 loop: CASSYTGGTEAFF. CDR3 DNA sequence: TGTGCCAGCAGTTACACAGGGGGAACTGAAGCTTTCTTT.

The chain joins TRBV7-9 to TRBJ2-1; TRBD1 matches 9 bases. The CDR3 sequence is 14 residues long. Unmatched junction bases numbered 4, after V lost 4 bases and J lost 6 bases. Per the germline V gene, CDR1 is SEHNR and CDR2 is FQNEAQ (reference sequence). The CDR3 loop is CASSSGQGTNEQFF. CDR3 coding DNA: TGTGCCAGCAGCTCGGGACAGGGAACCAATGAGCAGTTCTTC.

The chain joins TRBV30 to TRBJ2-7, with D possibly matching TRBD2 (5 bases). Trimming shortened V by 4 bases and J by 5 bases, and 15 bases separated the two germline ends. The length of the CDR3 is 13 residues. Germline V CDR1 and CDR2: GTSNPN, SVGIG (reference sequence). As DNA, the CDR3 is TGTGCCTGGACCGCGGGCATTTCCCACGAGCAGTACTTC. Translation gives CAWTAGISHEQYF.

The chain is built from TRBV5-5 and TRBJ2-1, with TRBD2 as a possible D gene (6 bases). The germline V and J ends were trimmed by 3 bases and 3 bases, with 13 bases remaining between them. CDR3 length: 15 amino acids. Germline V gives CDR1 SGHKS, CDR2 YYEKEE (reference sequence). CDR3 in amino acids: CASSWGLGYYNEQFF. CDR3 sequence (DNA): TGTGCCAGCAGCTGGGGACTGGGATACTACAATGAGCAGTTCTTC.

The chain is built from TRBV28 and TRBJ2-2; D remains ambiguous. The CDR3 is 13 amino acids. Germline CDR1 MDHEN, CDR2 SYDVKM. V gave up 3 bases and J gave up 1 base, with 3 bases separating them. CDR3 in amino acids: CASSFRNTGELFF. The CDR3 DNA reads TGTGCCAGCAGTTTCAGGAACACCGGGGAGCTGTTTTTT.

The chain has TRBV6-6 and TRBJ1-1; 8 bases are shared with TRBD1. J was trimmed by 5 bases and V by 6 bases; bases with no gene match: 5. In germline, CDR1 is MNHNY, CDR2 SVGAGI (reference sequence). The CDR3 loop spans 13 amino acids. CDR3 sequence (DNA): TGTGCCAGCAGGCAGGGGGCGGCTACTGAAGCTTTCTTT. Translating gives CASRQGAATEAFF.

The rearrangement uses TRBV7-9 and TRBJ1-1, with 8 bases lining up with TRBD1. Trimming took 5 bases from V and 10 from J; bases not matched to a gene: 3. The CDR3 is made up of 11 amino acids. Germline V gene data show CDR1 as SEHNR and CDR2 as FQNEAQ (reference sequence). The CDR3 region has the DNA TGTGCCAGCAGCCGTACAGGGGGAGCTTTCTTT. It is translated as CASSRTGGAFF.

The chain links TRBV11-2 to TRBJ2-5; D is unresolved. The CDR3 runs to 13 residues. With 1 base removed from V and 5 bases from J, the gap between germline ends came to 8 bases. Germline values: CDR1 SGHAT, CDR2 FQNNGV. CDR3 protein: CASSLVSLETQYF. For the CDR3, the DNA is TGTGCCAGCAGCTTAGTCTCGTTGGAGACCCAGTACTTC.

Comment on this clone: At one end the junction does not follow the germline gene, possibly because of a read error. In the same sample, other DNA sequences code for this CDR3. The V gene is TRBV7-3, the J gene TRBJ1-6, with 8 bases lining up with TRBD1. The CDR3 covers 14 residues. Germline V gene sequence: CDR1 SGHTA, CDR2 FQGTGA. The CDR3 spells CASSLTGTGSRLHF. The CDR3 nucleotides are TGTGCTAGCAGCTTAACCGGGACAGGTTCGCGCCTCCACTTT.

This chain uses TRBV3-1 (or the pseudogene TRBV3-2) with TRBJ1-4, with D hard to call. This CDR3 region has 16 residues. Trimming took off 1 base at V and 4 bases at J, with 13 bases between the two ends. Germline-derived CDR1 and CDR2 are LGHDT and YNNKEL (reference sequence). CDR3 amino acids: CASSQVAFSGNEKLFF. In DNA form, the CDR3 reads TGTGCCAGCAGCCAAGTTGCGTTTTCCGGTAATGAAAAACTGTTTTTT.

This clone was counted only a few times. V usage is TRBV9 and J usage is TRBJ1-6, with 8 bases that match TRBD1. There are 15 residues in the CDR3. V trimming: 6 bases; J trimming: 7 bases; junction bases outside the gene matches: 9. Germline V gene sequence: CDR1 SGDLS, CDR2 YYNGEE. This CDR3 reads CASTLGQGRNSPLHF. In DNA, the CDR3 is TGTGCCAGCACCCTAGGACAGGGTAGAAATTCACCCCTCCACTTT.

The V call is TRBV7-9, the J call TRBJ1-3, with D hard to call. Per the germline V gene, CDR1 is SEHNR and CDR2 is FQNEAQ (reference sequence). The CDR3 length is 14 residues. The V end lost 5 bases, the J end lost 0 bases, and 8 bases lay between the germline ends. The CDR3 DNA is TGTGCCAGCAGCCAGAGGTACTCTGGAAACACCATATATTTT. It codes for CASSQRYSGNTIYF.

This chain joins TRBV25-1 and TRBJ2-1; 7 positions match TRBD2. Looked up from germline, CDR1 is MGHDK and CDR2 is SYGVNS. There are 15 residues in the CDR3. The V and J ends lost 5 bases and 4 bases, in that order; junction bases with no gene match: 8. As DNA, the CDR3 is TGTGCCAGCAGTCCCAGCGGGGATGTATACAATGAGCAGTTCTTC. Protein: CASSPSGDVYNEQFF.